This T cell receptor (beta chain) was captured in a study of CD8 T cells in Susac syndrome. The CDR3 is 15 amino acids. With 6 bases removed from V and 5 bases from J, the gap between germline ends came to 16 bases. Random hexamers were used to reverse transcribe roughly 0.45 to 1 ug of RNA. TCRdb reanalysed the immunoSEQ multiplex PCR reads using MiXCR and keeps one entry per CDR3 protein. Of about 120,000 distinct CDR3 sequences in the sample, 94% were seen once. The sequence was collected from a human donor in good health. The sample consisted of CD4+ T cells from PBMCs. V gene TRBV12-3 or TRBV12-4 combines with J gene TRBJ1-4; weak D call: TRBD1 (5 bases). This chain's CDR3 is CASSYIQGGNEKLFF. The CDR3 DNA reads TGTGCCAGCAGCTACATTCAGGGAGGGAATGAAAAACTGTTTTTT.